The sequence of this T cell receptor beta chain was determined in a study of neoadjuvant anti-PD-1 for oral cavity cancer. TCRdb's copy holds only in-frame clones and misses some; the assay was immunoSEQ multiplex PCR. The sample contains over 65,000 clones, roughly nine tenths of which appear only once. Time point given: after neoadjuvant nivolumab, at surgical resection. The CDR3 is 17 residues long. J was trimmed by 0 bases and V by 4 bases; bases with no gene match: 12. Germline V gives CDR1 GTSNPN, CDR2 SVGIG (reference sequence). This chain joins TRBV30 and TRBJ1-3, with TRBD1 matching 7 bases. Sequenced here: PBMCs, sampled after nivolumab (anti-PD-1) treatment. The TCR comes from a person between 35 and 79 years old with oral cavity squamous cell carcinoma. Here the CDR3 reads CAWTDGDSPSSGNTIYF. The CDR3 DNA reads TGTGCCTGGACAGACGGGGACAGCCCGAGCTCTGGAAACACCATATATTTT.